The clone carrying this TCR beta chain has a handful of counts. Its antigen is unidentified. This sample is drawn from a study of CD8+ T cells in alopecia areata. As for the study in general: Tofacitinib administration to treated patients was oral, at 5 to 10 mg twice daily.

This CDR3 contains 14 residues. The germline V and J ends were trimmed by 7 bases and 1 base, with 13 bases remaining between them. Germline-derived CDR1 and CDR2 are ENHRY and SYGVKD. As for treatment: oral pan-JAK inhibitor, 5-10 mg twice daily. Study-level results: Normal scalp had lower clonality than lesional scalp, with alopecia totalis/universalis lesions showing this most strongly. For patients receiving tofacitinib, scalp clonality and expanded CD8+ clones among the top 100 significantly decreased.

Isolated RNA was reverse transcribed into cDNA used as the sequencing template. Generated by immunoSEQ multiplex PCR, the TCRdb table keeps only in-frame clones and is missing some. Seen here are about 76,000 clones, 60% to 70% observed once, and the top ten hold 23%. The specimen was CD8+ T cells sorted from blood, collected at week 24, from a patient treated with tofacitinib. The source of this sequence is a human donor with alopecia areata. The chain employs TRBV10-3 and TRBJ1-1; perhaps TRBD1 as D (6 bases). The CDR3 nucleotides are TGTGCCATCAAGGGGGGCGCGGGGAACACTGAAGCTTTCTTT. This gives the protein CAIKGGAGNTEAFF.